The T cell receptor beta chain under discussion was sequenced for a study of OX40 agonist ivuxolimab in advanced cancers. Findings and limits, study-wide: Both CD4+ and CD8+ T cell populations in blood had undergone clonal expansion by week 6 at 0.1 to 3.0 mg/kg. Patients who responded partially at 0.1-3.0 mg/kg showed clonal expansion ranking among the lowest. Averaging showed that CD8+ T cells had more expanded clones than CD4+ did.

Profiled with immunoSEQ multiplex PCR; TCRdb holds only in-frame clones, not every one. The sample yields 61,000 or so clones, approximately 90% seen once. Blood samples were obtained at baseline, cycle 4 day 1, and cycle 7 day 1. Of note for this clone: Its antigen remains unidentified.

The sequencing here drew on CD4+ or CD8+ T cells sorted from blood, taken in a trial of the OX40 agonist ivuxolimab. This TCR was recovered from an adult with an advanced solid tumor such as melanoma, head and neck, liver or kidney cancer.

The CDR3 region is CASSLQIGGRDEQFF. The CDR3 DNA is TGTGCCAGCAGCTTACAAATAGGGGGCAGGGATGAGCAGTTCTTC. The chain uses TRBV7-9 and TRBJ2-1; 7 nucleotides agree with TRBD1. Trimming removed 2 bases from V and 8 bases from J; junction bases left unmatched: 9. Germline V lookup: CDR1 SEHNR, CDR2 FQNEAQ (reference sequence). CDR3 length equals 15 residues.